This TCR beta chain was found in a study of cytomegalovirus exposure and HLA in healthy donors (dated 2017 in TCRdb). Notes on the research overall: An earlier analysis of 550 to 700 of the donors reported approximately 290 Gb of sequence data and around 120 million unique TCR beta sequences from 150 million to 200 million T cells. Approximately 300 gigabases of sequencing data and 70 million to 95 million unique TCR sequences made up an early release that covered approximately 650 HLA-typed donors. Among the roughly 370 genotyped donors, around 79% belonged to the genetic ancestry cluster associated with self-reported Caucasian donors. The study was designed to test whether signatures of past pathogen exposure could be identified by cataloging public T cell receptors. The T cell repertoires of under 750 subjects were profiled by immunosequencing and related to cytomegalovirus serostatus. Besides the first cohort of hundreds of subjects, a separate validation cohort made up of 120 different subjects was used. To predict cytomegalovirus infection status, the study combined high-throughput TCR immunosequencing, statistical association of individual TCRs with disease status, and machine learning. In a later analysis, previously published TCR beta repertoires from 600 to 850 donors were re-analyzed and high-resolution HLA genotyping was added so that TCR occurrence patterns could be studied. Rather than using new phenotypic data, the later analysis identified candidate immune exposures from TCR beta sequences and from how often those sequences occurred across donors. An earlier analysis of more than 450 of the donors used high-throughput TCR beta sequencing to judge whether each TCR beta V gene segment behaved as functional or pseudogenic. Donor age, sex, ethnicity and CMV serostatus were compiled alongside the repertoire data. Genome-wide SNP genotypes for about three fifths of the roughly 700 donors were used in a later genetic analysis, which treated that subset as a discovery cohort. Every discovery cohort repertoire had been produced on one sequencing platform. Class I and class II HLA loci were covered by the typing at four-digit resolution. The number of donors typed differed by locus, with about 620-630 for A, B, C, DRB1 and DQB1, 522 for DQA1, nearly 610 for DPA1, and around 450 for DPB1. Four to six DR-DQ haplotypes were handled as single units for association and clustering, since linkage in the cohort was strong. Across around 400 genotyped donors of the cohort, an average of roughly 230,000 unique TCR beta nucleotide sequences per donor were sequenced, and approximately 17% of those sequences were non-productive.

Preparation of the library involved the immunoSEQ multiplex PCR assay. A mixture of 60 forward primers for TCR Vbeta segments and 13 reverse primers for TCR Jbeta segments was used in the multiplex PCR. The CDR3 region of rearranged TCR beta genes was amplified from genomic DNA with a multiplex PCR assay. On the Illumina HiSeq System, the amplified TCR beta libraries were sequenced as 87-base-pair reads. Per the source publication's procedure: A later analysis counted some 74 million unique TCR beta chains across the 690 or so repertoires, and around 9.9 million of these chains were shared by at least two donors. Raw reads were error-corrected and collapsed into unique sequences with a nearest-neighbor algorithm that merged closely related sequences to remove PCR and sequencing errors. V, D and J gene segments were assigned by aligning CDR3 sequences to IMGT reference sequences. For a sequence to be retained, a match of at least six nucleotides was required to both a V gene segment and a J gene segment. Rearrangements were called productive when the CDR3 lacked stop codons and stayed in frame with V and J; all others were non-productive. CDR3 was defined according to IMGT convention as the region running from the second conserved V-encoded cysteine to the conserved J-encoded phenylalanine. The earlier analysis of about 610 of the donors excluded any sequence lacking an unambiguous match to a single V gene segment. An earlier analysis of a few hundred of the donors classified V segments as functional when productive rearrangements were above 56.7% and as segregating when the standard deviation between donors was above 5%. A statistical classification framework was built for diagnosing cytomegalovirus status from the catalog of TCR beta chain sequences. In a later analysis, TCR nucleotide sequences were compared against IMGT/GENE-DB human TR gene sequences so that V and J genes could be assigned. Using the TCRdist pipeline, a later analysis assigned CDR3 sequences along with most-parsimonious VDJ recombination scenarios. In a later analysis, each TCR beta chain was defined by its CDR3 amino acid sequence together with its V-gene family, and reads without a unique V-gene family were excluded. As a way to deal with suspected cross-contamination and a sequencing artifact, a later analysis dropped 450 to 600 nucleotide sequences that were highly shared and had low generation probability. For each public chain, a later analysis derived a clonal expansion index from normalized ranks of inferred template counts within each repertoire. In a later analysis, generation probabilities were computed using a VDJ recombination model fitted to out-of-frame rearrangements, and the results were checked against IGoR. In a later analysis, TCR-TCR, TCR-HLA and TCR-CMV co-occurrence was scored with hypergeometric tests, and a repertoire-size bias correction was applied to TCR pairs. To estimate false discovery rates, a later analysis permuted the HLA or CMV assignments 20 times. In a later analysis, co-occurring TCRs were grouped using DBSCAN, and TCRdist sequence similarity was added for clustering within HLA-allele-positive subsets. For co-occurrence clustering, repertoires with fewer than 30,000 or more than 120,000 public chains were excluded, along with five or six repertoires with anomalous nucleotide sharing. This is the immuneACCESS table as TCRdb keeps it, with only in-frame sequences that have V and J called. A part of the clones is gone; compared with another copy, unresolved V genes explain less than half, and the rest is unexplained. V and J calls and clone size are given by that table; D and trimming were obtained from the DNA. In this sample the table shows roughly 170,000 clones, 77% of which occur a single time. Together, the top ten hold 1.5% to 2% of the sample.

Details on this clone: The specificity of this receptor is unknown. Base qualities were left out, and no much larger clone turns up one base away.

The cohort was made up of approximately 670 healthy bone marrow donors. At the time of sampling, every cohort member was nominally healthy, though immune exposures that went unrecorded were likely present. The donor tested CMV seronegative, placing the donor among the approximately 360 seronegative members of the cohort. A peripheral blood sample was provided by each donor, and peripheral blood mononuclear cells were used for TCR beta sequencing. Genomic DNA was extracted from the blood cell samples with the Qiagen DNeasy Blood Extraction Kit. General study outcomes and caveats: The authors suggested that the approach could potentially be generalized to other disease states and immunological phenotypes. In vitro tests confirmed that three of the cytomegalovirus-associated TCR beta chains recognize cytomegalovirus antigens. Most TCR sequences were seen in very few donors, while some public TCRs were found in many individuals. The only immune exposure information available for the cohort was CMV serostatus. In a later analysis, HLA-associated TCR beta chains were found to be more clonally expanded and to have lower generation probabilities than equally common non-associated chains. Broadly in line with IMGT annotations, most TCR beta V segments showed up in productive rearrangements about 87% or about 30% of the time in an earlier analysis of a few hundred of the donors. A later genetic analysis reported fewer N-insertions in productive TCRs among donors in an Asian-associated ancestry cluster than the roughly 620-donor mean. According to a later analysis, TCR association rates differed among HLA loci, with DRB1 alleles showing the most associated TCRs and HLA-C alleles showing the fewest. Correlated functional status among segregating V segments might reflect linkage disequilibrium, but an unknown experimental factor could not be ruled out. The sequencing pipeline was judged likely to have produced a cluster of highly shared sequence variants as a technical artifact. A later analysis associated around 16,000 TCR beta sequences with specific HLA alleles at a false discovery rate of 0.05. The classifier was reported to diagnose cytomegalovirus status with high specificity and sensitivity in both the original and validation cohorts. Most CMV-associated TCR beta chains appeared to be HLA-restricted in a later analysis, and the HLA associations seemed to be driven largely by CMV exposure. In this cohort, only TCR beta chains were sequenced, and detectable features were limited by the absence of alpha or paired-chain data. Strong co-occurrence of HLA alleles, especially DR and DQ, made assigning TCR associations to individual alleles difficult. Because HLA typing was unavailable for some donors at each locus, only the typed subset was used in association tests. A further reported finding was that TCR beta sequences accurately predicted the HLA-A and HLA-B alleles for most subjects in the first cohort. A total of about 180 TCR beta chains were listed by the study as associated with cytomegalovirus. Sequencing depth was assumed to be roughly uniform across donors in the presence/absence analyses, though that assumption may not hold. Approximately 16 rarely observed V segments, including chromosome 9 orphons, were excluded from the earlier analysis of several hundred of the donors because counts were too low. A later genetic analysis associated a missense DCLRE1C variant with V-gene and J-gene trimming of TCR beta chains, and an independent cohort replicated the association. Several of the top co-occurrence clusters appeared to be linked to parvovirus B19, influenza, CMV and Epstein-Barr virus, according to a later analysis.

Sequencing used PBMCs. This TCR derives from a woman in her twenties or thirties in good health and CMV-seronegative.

The CDR3 has the sequence CASSWPTGTDTQYF. DNA sequence: TGTGCCAGCAGCTGGCCCACAGGGACAGATACGCAGTATTTT. The sequence joins TRBV7-2 to TRBJ2-3; a tentative D call is TRBD1 (6 bases match). From the germline V gene, CDR1 is SGHTA and CDR2 is FQGNSA. The CDR3 has 14 amino acids, counting the end cysteine and phenylalanine. Only CDR3 DNA remains: 42 bases, in frame from the first base. Trimming at the junction amounts to 4 bases on V and 3 bases on J, and the germline ends lie 11 bases apart.